The next 19 T cell receptor beta chains were all read from a single sample in a study of cytomegalovirus exposure and HLA in healthy donors. The primer mix had 60 Vbeta and 13 Jbeta primers. The method was immunoSEQ multiplex PCR; TCRdb's version includes in-frame clones alone and lacks a portion of them. The table lists 120,000 or so clones, approximately 80% of them singletons. The sequenced material came from PBMCs. These receptors were obtained from a human donor in good health.

This rearrangement joins TRBV30 to TRBJ2-7, with TRBD1 matching 10 bases. V trimming: 3 bases; J trimming: 2 bases; junction bases outside the gene matches: 4. CDR1 is GTSNPN and CDR2 is SVGIG in the germline V gene (reference sequence). The CDR3 contains 14 residues. Written as DNA, the CDR3 is TGTGCCTGGAGCAAAGGACAGGGGGCCTACGAGCAGTACTTC. This sequence encodes CAWSKGQGAYEQYF.

The J gene is TRBJ1-1, the V gene TRBV12-5; D remains ambiguous. The CDR3 sequence is 13 residues long. The V gene's germline CDR1 is LGHNT and CDR2 FRNRAP. V lost 1 base to trimming and J lost 2 bases, with 5 bases between them. The CDR3 loop is CASGLAVNTEAFF. CDR3 bases: TGTGCTAGTGGTTTGGCAGTAAACACTGAAGCTTTCTTT.

The chain recombines TRBV5-1 with TRBJ2-3; D is uncertain. Trimming cost V 4 bases and J 0 bases, with 9 bases left between them. The CDR3 has 14 residues. Per the germline V gene, CDR1 is SGHRS and CDR2 is YFSETQ. This CDR3 reads CASSDTSSTDTQYF. The CDR3 DNA is TGCGCCAGCAGCGACACCTCTAGCACAGATACGCAGTATTTT.

DNA of the CDR3: TGTGCCAGCAGTTTACGGGACATTAAAAAACTGTTTTTT. It is translated as CASSLRDIKKLFF. The gene calls are TRBV27 and TRBJ1-4; perhaps TRBD1 as D (6 bases). This CDR3 region has 13 residues. Germline V gene data show CDR1 as MNHEY and CDR2 as SMNVEV (reference sequence). The ends were cut back, 2 bases at V and 9 bases at J, with 10 bases in the middle.

This chain joins TRBV27 and TRBJ2-7, with D possibly matching TRBD2 (7 bases). This CDR3 has 16 amino acids. The V gene lost 6 bases and the J gene lost 0 bases, with 18 bases spanning the gap. Germline V gene sequence: CDR1 MNHEY, CDR2 SMNVEV (reference sequence). This chain's CDR3 is CASSPRGLAASYEQYF. The CDR3 coding sequence is TGTGCCAGCAGCCCCCGGGGGCTAGCGGCCTCCTACGAGCAGTACTTC.

This chain uses TRBV2 with TRBJ1-4, with 7 bases matching TRBD1. V shed 6 bases, J shed 4 bases, and the junction held 11 bases outside the gene matches. Germline-derived CDR1 and CDR2 are SNHLY and FYNNEI. The CDR3 is 16 residues long. The CDR3 nucleotides are TGTGCCAGCAGGGACCCCGGGACAGTGAGTAATGAAAAACTGTTTTTT. It yields the protein CASRDPGTVSNEKLFF.

The chain is built from TRBV14 and TRBJ1-2, with D unclear. The CDR3 contains 14 residues. V lost 4 bases and J 7 bases, leaving 16 bases between the germline ends. Germline V CDR1 and CDR2: SGHDN, FVKESK. The CDR3: CASSRETRSGGYTF. The CDR3 DNA sequence: TGTGCCAGCAGCCGCGAGACCCGGTCGGGTGGCTACACCTTC.

This chain connects TRBV5-6 to TRBJ2-7; TRBD2 aligns across 9 bases. V lost 2 bases and J lost 8; bases outside the gene matches: 8. Germline CDR1 reads SGHDT; CDR2 reads YYEEEE. The CDR3 contains 14 residues. This CDR3 reads CASSLGTSRRQQYF. The CDR3 DNA sequence: TGTGCCAGCAGCTTAGGGACTAGCCGCCGACAGCAGTACTTC.

The chain joins TRBV11-2 to TRBJ1-3; 8 nucleotides align to TRBD1. Per germline, CDR1 SGHAT and CDR2 FQNNGV. The CDR3 covers 17 residues. V was clipped by 5 bases and J by 4 bases; unmatched bases: 13. This CDR3 reads CASSPRRQGMSGNTIYF. The CDR3 bases are TGTGCCAGCAGCCCTCGCCGACAGGGGATGTCAGGAAACACCATATATTTT.

The rearrangement uses TRBV13 and TRBJ2-7; 8 bases map to TRBD2. The CDR3 sequence is 14 residues long. Losses at the gene ends were 5 bases for V and 5 bases for J; bases not matched to a gene: 8. From germline, CDR1 is PRHDT and CDR2 FYEKMQ (reference sequence). The CDR3 sequence is CASSPRGGEDEQYF. The CDR3, as DNA: TGTGCCAGCAGCCCCCGGGGGGGGGAGGACGAGCAGTACTTC. The full variable domain, in which reference TRBV13 and TRBJ2-7 provide the parts outside the CDR3, is AAGVIQSPRHLIKEKRETATLKCYPIPRHDTVYWYQQGPGQDPQFLISFYEKMQSDKGSIPDRFSAQQFSDYHSELNMSSLELGDSALYFCASSPRGGEDEQYFGPGTRLTVT.

In its sample, this clone was seen once. The chain has TRBV27 and TRBJ2-7; 7 nucleotides match TRBD2. This CDR3 comprises 14 residues. Germline V lookup: CDR1 MNHEY, CDR2 SMNVEV (reference sequence). J was trimmed by 5 bases and V by 6 bases; bases with no gene match: 10. The CDR3, as DNA: TGTGCCAGCAGCTGGGGGGGAGCGGGTAACGAGCAGTACTTC. Residues: CASSWGGAGNEQYF.

The V gene is TRBV18, the J gene TRBJ1-5; 9 bases map to TRBD1. Germline values: CDR1 KGHSH, CDR2 LQKENI. V trimming: 5 bases; J trimming: 7 bases; junction bases outside the gene matches: 3. This CDR3 spans 13 amino acids. This CDR3 is CASSSDRGQPQHF. The DNA of the CDR3 is TGTGCCAGCTCATCGGACAGGGGCCAGCCCCAGCATTTT.

The chain is built from TRBV6-4 and TRBJ1-1, with a possible D match to TRBD1 (5 bases). Trimming removed 7 bases at V and 3 bases at J, with 18 bases between. CDR1 and CDR2 (germline): MRHNA, SNTAGT. The CDR3 length is 15 residues. The CDR3 loop reads CASTGKGLGDTEAFF. CDR3 coding DNA: TGTGCCAGCACTGGAAAGGGGTTAGGGGACACTGAAGCTTTCTTT.

Points on this clone: One end of the junction fails to match germline, which may point to a read error. V gene TRBV5-1 combines with J gene TRBJ1-3, with D perhaps TRBD1 (5 bases). The CDR3 runs to 15 residues. Germline lookup yields CDR1 SGHRS and CDR2 YFSETQ. The CDR3: CASSLVGQGGDTIYF. In nucleotides, the CDR3 is TGCGCCAGCAGCTTGGTAGGGCAGGGTGGAGACACCATATATTTT. Full variable domain (remainder filled in from reference TRBV5-1 and TRBJ1-3): KAGVTQTPRYLIKTRGQQVTLSCSPISGHRSVSWYQQTPGQGLQFLFEYFSETQRNKGNFPGRFSGRQFSNSRSEMNVSTLELGDSALYLCASSLVGQGGDTIYFGEGSWLTVV.

The chain uses TRBV28 and TRBJ2-2; TRBD1 aligns across 9 bases. CDR1 MDHEN and CDR2 SYDVKM come from the germline V gene. This CDR3 region has 14 residues. V trimming: 6 bases; J trimming: 5 bases; junction bases outside the gene matches: 4. The CDR3 loop is CASRGDRATGELFF. In DNA form, the CDR3 reads TGTGCCAGCAGGGGGGACAGGGCTACCGGGGAGCTGTTTTTT.

The chain combines TRBV20-1 with TRBJ1-2; the D is unclear. This CDR3 contains 11 residues. CDR1 is DFQATT, CDR2 SNEGSKA, per germline (reference sequence). The germline V and J ends were trimmed by 5 bases and 2 bases, with 6 bases remaining between them. The CDR3 DNA reads as TGCAGTGCTCAGCGGAACTATGGCTACACCTTC. It encodes CSAQRNYGYTF.

The chain carries TRBV7-9 and TRBJ2-1; 8 bases fit TRBD2. Germline trimming cut 4 bases from V and 6 bases from J; bases unmatched to any gene: 5. Germline CDR1 SEHNR, CDR2 FQNEAQ (reference sequence). There are 14 residues in the CDR3. The CDR3 spells CASSSIAGTNEQFF. CDR3 bases: TGTGCCAGCAGCTCCATAGCGGGGACCAATGAGCAGTTCTTC.

This chain uses TRBV9 with TRBJ1-1, with no clear D. Trimming took off 3 bases at V and 0 bases at J, with 12 bases between the two ends. The CDR3 consists of 15 residues. The germline CDR1 and CDR2 sequences are SGDLS and YYNGEE. The CDR3 nucleotides read TGTGCCAGCAGCGCCCACGGCGGTATGAACACTGAAGCTTTCTTT. It specifies CASSAHGGMNTEAFF. Combining the CDR3 with reference TRBV9 and TRBJ1-1 gives the whole variable domain DSGVTQTPKHLITATGQRVTLRCSPRSGDLSVYWYQQSLDQGLQFLIQYYNGEERAKGNILERFSAQQFPDLHSELNLSSLELGDSALYFCASSAHGGMNTEAFFGQGTRLTVV.

The V call is TRBV19, the J call TRBJ2-7, with 13 bases lining up with TRBD2. The CDR3 is 16 residues long. With 3 bases clipped from V and 6 bases from J, the junction kept 8 bases outside the gene matches. The germline CDR1 and CDR2 sequences are LNHDA and SQIVND (reference sequence). The CDR3 sequence: CASSMLRTSGSGEQYF. DNA of the CDR3: TGTGCCAGTAGTATGCTCCGGACTAGCGGGAGTGGCGAGCAGTACTTC.